The 17 T cell receptor beta chains reported below all come from one sample, sequenced in a study of CD8+ T cells in alopecia areata. Treatment meaning: oral pan-JAK inhibitor, 5-10 mg twice daily. It was cDNA, reverse transcribed from extracted RNA, that served as the sequencing template. This table comes from immunoSEQ multiplex PCR, and its TCRdb copy is limited to in-frame clones, with some not included. The table lists 110,000 or so clones, 50% to 65% of them singletons. This sample comprised CD4+ T cells sorted from blood, obtained at week 24, from a patient treated with tofacitinib. Source of these receptors: a human donor with alopecia areata.

V usage is TRBV5-1 and J usage is TRBJ2-7, with 7 bases identical to TRBD1. The CDR3 spans 15 residues. Trimming removed 4 bases from V and 5 bases from J; junction bases left unmatched: 12. Germline V gives CDR1 SGHRS, CDR2 YFSETQ. The DNA of the CDR3 is TGCGCCAGCAGCCCACAAGGGGGCTTGGTAGACGAGCAGTACTTC. It codes for CASSPQGGLVDEQYF.

The V gene is TRBV30, the J gene TRBJ2-7; no clear D gene. The germline CDR1 and CDR2 sequences are GTSNPN and SVGIG (reference sequence). This CDR3 comprises 15 residues. V was shortened by 4 bases and J by 3 bases, with 19 bases between the two germline ends. CDR3 coding DNA: TGTGCCTGGACAGTAGGGTCCGGACCCTACTACGAGCAGTACTTC. Translating gives CAWTVGSGPYYEQYF.

The rearrangement links TRBV7-2 to TRBJ1-2, with D unclear. There are 13 residues in the CDR3. V shed 5 bases and J shed 8 bases, with 15 bases lying between them. CDR1 and CDR2 from the germline V gene are SGHTA and FQGNSA. CDR3: CASSLHPLRGYTF. The CDR3, as DNA: TGTGCCAGCAGCCTACACCCGTTACGGGGCTACACCTTC. Full variable domain (rest looked up from reference TRBV7-2 and TRBJ1-2): GAGVSQSPSNKVTEKGKDVELRCDPISGHTALYWYRQSLGQGLEFLIYFQGNSAPDKSGLPSDRFSAERTGGSVSTLTIQRTQQEDSAVYLCASSLHPLRGYTFGSGTRLTVV.

V and J are TRBV30 and TRBJ1-5, with no clear D. Germline loops: CDR1 GTSNPN, CDR2 SVGIG (reference sequence). V shed 5 bases and J shed 6 bases, with 14 bases lying between them. This CDR3 contains 13 residues. This CDR3 is CAWARGVRQPQHF. The CDR3, as DNA: TGTGCCTGGGCCCGAGGAGTCCGTCAGCCCCAGCATTTT.

The J gene is TRBJ2-3, the V gene TRBV4-1; the match to TRBD1 covers 11 bases. J lost 6 bases, V lost 5 bases, and 7 bases had no gene match. This CDR3 spans 15 amino acids. Per the germline V gene, CDR1 is MGHRA and CDR2 is YSYEKL. This chain's CDR3 is CASSSGQGASDTQYF. Written as DNA, the CDR3 is TGCGCCAGCAGCTCCGGACAGGGGGCTTCCGATACGCAGTATTTT.

The rearrangement joins TRBV19 to TRBJ2-3, with a tentative D call TRBD2 (6 bases). Germline CDR1 and CDR2: LNHDA and SQIVND (reference sequence). Trimming stripped 6 bases from V and 2 bases from J, with 15 bases between. This CDR3 contains 15 residues. The CDR3 DNA is TGTGCCAGTAGGGGCGGGGTTCTGTCCACAGATACGCAGTATTTT. Encoded protein: CASRGGVLSTDTQYF.

V is TRBV29-1 and J is TRBJ2-7; tentatively, D is TRBD1 (5 bases). Between the trimmed V and J ends, which lost 7 bases and 6 bases, there was a span of 19 bases. Germline V lookup: CDR1 SQVTM, CDR2 ANQGSEA. This CDR3 has 13 residues. The CDR3 protein is CSAGEGAPGEQYF. The CDR3 DNA sequence: TGCAGCGCAGGCGAAGGGGCGCCCGGCGAGCAGTACTTC.

DNA of the CDR3: TGTGCCAGCAGTCCCGGGGGGCAAGTACGTACGCAGTATTTT. Its protein is CASSPGGQVRTQYF. V and J are TRBV25-1 and TRBJ2-3; TRBD2 is a possible D gene (7 bases). Germline CDR1 MGHDK, CDR2 SYGVNS. The ends were cut back, 5 bases at V and 8 bases at J, with 17 bases in the middle. The CDR3 has 14 amino acids.

Only a few counts were recorded for this clone. This chain connects TRBV29-1 to TRBJ2-3; a weak D match, TRBD2 (5 bases). The CDR3 consists of 15 residues. Germline V lookup: CDR1 SQVTM, CDR2 ANQGSEA. Trimming took off 6 bases at V and 0 bases at J, with 16 bases between the two ends. As DNA, the CDR3 is TGCAGCGTGACCCTGACTATCACTAGCACAGATACGCAGTATTTT. This sequence encodes CSVTLTITSTDTQYF.

V gene TRBV11-2 combines with J gene TRBJ2-7, with 11 bases identical to TRBD1. Germline V gene data show CDR1 as SGHAT and CDR2 as FQNNGV. Unmatched junction bases numbered 6, after V lost 5 bases and J lost 6 bases. The CDR3 spans 14 residues. CDR3 protein: CASSHRDRGVEQYF. The CDR3 coding sequence is TGTGCCAGCAGCCACCGGGACAGGGGGGTCGAGCAGTACTTC.

The chain joins TRBV11-2 to TRBJ1-1; no definite D call. The V gene's germline CDR1 is SGHAT and CDR2 FQNNGV. The CDR3 is made up of 12 amino acids. Trimming removed 7 bases at V and 1 base at J, with 7 bases between. CDR3 residues: CASTQGNTEAFF. Written as DNA, the CDR3 is TGTGCCAGCACTCAAGGGAACACTGAAGCTTTCTTT.

This sequence joins TRBV7-2 and TRBJ1-2, with no clear D. CDR1 is SGHTA and CDR2 is FQGNSA in the germline V gene. The ends were cut back, 5 bases at V and 5 bases at J, with 12 bases in the middle. The CDR3 spans 13 residues. Here the CDR3 reads CASSPGRTYGYTF. The CDR3 bases are TGTGCCAGCAGCCCAGGACGGACTTATGGCTACACCTTC.

The chain recombines TRBV30 with TRBJ2-6, with D possibly matching TRBD1 (5 bases). The V and J ends lost 7 bases and 0 bases respectively, with 7 bases between them. Germline V lookup: CDR1 GTSNPN, CDR2 SVGIG (reference sequence). This CDR3 is built from 13 residues. The CDR3 is CASGFSGANVLTF. The CDR3 DNA follows: TGTGCCTCAGGGTTCTCTGGGGCCAACGTCCTGACTTTC.

This clone has just a few counts. The rearrangement uses TRBV7-2 and TRBJ2-3; D may match TRBD1 or TRBD2 (6 bases each). The CDR3 runs to 14 residues. The germline V and J ends were trimmed by 5 bases and 0 bases, with 9 bases remaining between them. CDR1 is SGHTA, CDR2 FQGNSA, per germline. CDR3: CASSPGASTDTQYF. CDR3 bases: TGTGCCAGCAGCCCGGGGGCTAGCACAGATACGCAGTATTTT.

The CDR3 nucleotides are TGTGCCATCAGTGATTCTGCGGGGGGGCGAGAGACCCAGTACTTC. Translation: CAISDSAGGRETQYF. The V call is TRBV10-3, the J call TRBJ2-5; 9 nucleotides line up with TRBD2. V lost 3 bases to trimming and J lost 4 bases; unmatched junction nucleotides: 6. This CDR3 region has 15 residues. Germline V CDR1 and CDR2: ENHRY, SYGVKD.

The chain uses TRBV30 and TRBJ1-5; 9 nucleotides agree with TRBD1. V lost 3 bases and J lost 5; bases outside the gene matches: 8. Germline V gene sequence: CDR1 GTSNPN, CDR2 SVGIG (reference sequence). CDR3 size: 15 residues. CDR3 in amino acids: CAWSDTGGGYQPQHF. In DNA form, the CDR3 reads TGTGCCTGGAGCGACACAGGGGGCGGCTATCAGCCCCAGCATTTT.

This chain joins TRBV6-1 and TRBJ1-1; TRBD1 agrees at 7 bases. The germline V gene has CDR1 MNHNS and CDR2 SASEGT. Trimming at V came to 3 bases and at J to 4 bases, leaving 8 bases not matched to a gene. The CDR3 has 15 amino acids. The CDR3, as DNA: TGTGCCAGCAGTGAGCGACAGGGAGGGGGCACTGAAGCTTTCTTT. Its protein is CASSERQGGGTEAFF.